This is a list of T cell receptor beta chains from one sample in a study of T cells after yellow fever vaccination. Via MiXCR, TCRdb re-called the 5' RACE reads, giving one row per CDR3 protein. In the table there are roughly 300,000 distinct CDR3 sequences, around 6.8% of which are singletons. The specimen comprised PBMCs, sampled more than 40 days after the first yellow fever vaccination. The receptor set was obtained from a young man who received the YFV17D yellow fever vaccine. CDR3s include the opening cysteine and the closing phenylalanine or tryptophan. A D gene is named only where the DNA matches it firmly. Not all rows give a size; the values are once, few, many and, for expanded clones, a class.

v_gene: TRBV30
d_gene: TRBD1
len: 16
abundance: .
j_gene: TRBJ2-7
CDR3nt: TGTGCCTGGAGTTCTGTGGTGGGACAGCGGTACTACGAGCAGTACTTC
CDR3aa: CAWSSVVGQRYYEQYF

v_gene: TRBV12-3/TRBV12-4
d_gene: .
len: 13
abundance: .
j_gene: TRBJ2-7
CDR3nt: TGTGCCAGCAGTACCCGGAGCTACTACGAGCAGTACTTC
CDR3aa: CASSTRSYYEQYF

v_gene: TRBV15
d_gene: TRBD2
len: 15
abundance: .
j_gene: TRBJ2-3
CDR3nt: TGTGCCACCAGCAGAGTTCGGACTAGCTCAGCTACGCAGTATTTT
CDR3aa: CATSRVRTSSATQYF

v_gene: TRBV30
d_gene: .
len: 11
abundance: few
j_gene: TRBJ2-5
CDR3nt: TGTGCCTGGAGAGGTCAAGAGACCCAGTACTTC
CDR3aa: CAWRGQETQYF

v_gene: TRBV7-9
d_gene: TRBD1
len: 17
abundance: .
j_gene: TRBJ2-7
CDR3nt: TGTGCCAGCAGCTTAATGGTAACAGGACAGGGATTTTACGAGCAGTACTTC
CDR3aa: CASSLMVTGQGFYEQYF

v_gene: TRBV10-3
d_gene: .
len: 13
abundance: few
j_gene: TRBJ1-6
CDR3nt: TGTGCCATCGGGACATCTGAAAATTCACCCCTCCACTTT
CDR3aa: CAIGTSENSPLHF

v_gene: TRBV4-1
d_gene: .
len: 18
abundance: .
j_gene: TRBJ1-5
CDR3nt: TGCGCCAGCAGCCCAGGGACTCCCAAATCATATAGCAATCAGCCCCAGCATTTT
CDR3aa: CASSPGTPKSYSNQPQHF

v_gene: TRBV4-3
d_gene: .
len: 15
abundance: .
j_gene: TRBJ1-5
CDR3nt: TGCGCCAGCAGCGAAGGGCCCTATAGCAATCAGCCCCAGCATTTT
CDR3aa: CASSEGPYSNQPQHF

v_gene: TRBV6-2/TRBV6-3
d_gene: .
len: 17
abundance: once
j_gene: TRBJ1-5
CDR3nt: TGTGCCAGCAGTTACTCAGGGGGAGAAGGGTTCGAACAGCCCCAGCATTTT
CDR3aa: CASSYSGGEGFEQPQHF

v_gene: TRBV5-1
d_gene: .
len: 13
abundance: many
j_gene: TRBJ1-1
CDR3nt: TGCGCCAGCAGCCTGCAAGAGGGTCTGGAAGCTTTCTTT
CDR3aa: CASSLQEGLEAFF

v_gene: TRBV29-1
d_gene: .
len: 12
abundance: few
j_gene: TRBJ2-5
CDR3nt: TGCAGCGCCGAACAGGGCCAAGAGACCCAGTACTTC
CDR3aa: CSAEQGQETQYF

v_gene: TRBV21-1
d_gene: .
len: 12
abundance: many
j_gene: TRBJ2-5
CDR3nt: TGTGCCAGCGGCGACAGGGAACAGACCCAGTACTTC
CDR3aa: CASGDREQTQYF

v_gene: TRBV12-3/TRBV12-4
d_gene: .
len: 12
abundance: many
j_gene: TRBJ2-3
CDR3nt: TGTGCCAGCAGTCGCTCGTCTACGTCGCAGTATTTT
CDR3aa: CASSRSSTSQYF

v_gene: TRBV20-1
d_gene: .
len: 12
abundance: .
j_gene: TRBJ1-1
CDR3nt: TGCAGTGCTCTGCGGCAGAACACTGAAGCTTTCTTT
CDR3aa: CSALRQNTEAFF

v_gene: TRBV6-1
d_gene: TRBD2
len: 15
abundance: many
j_gene: TRBJ2-3
CDR3nt: TGTGCCAGCAGTATAGCGGGGGGGGAGGCAGATACGCAGTATTTT
CDR3aa: CASSIAGGEADTQYF

v_gene: TRBV5-1
d_gene: .
len: 14
abundance: many
j_gene: TRBJ2-3
CDR3nt: TGCGCCAGCAGCTCGGCGACCTTAATAGATACGCAGTATTTT
CDR3aa: CASSSATLIDTQYF

v_gene: TRBV6-6
d_gene: .
len: 12
abundance: .
j_gene: TRBJ2-5
CDR3nt: TGTGCCAGCCGGCAGGGGCAAGAGACCCAGTACTTC
CDR3aa: CASRQGQETQYF

v_gene: TRBV5-4
d_gene: .
len: 13
abundance: few
j_gene: TRBJ2-7
CDR3nt: TGTGCCAGCAGCCAGACTGGGGACTACGAGCAGTACTTC
CDR3aa: CASSQTGDYEQYF

v_gene: TRBV5-4
d_gene: .
len: 15
abundance: few
j_gene: TRBJ1-4
CDR3nt: TGTGCCAGCAGCTTGGGATGGGGGTCCAATGAAAAACTGTTTTTT
CDR3aa: CASSLGWGSNEKLFF

v_gene: TRBV29-1
d_gene: .
len: 11
abundance: .
j_gene: TRBJ2-1
CDR3nt: TGCAGCAGGGGTTTCGGGAATGAGCAGTTCTTC
CDR3aa: CSRGFGNEQFF

v_gene: TRBV20-1
d_gene: .
len: 12
abundance: many
j_gene: TRBJ2-7
CDR3nt: TGCAGTGCTAGATTGAGCTCCTACGAGCAGTACTTC
CDR3aa: CSARLSSYEQYF

v_gene: TRBV11-2
d_gene: .
len: 14
abundance: .
j_gene: TRBJ2-1
CDR3nt: TGTGCCAGCAGCTACTATAGGCTCTCCAATGAGCAGTTCTTC
CDR3aa: CASSYYRLSNEQFF

v_gene: TRBV18
d_gene: .
len: 15
abundance: few
j_gene: TRBJ1-4
CDR3nt: TGTGCCAGCTCAGTAGTCGGGGCGGCTAATGAAAAACTGTTTTTT
CDR3aa: CASSVVGAANEKLFF

v_gene: TRBV12-3/TRBV12-4
d_gene: .
len: 11
abundance: many
j_gene: TRBJ2-5
CDR3nt: TGTGCCAGCAGTTTGGCGCGGACCCGGTACTTC
CDR3aa: CASSLARTRYF

v_gene: TRBV12-3/TRBV12-4
d_gene: .
len: 15
abundance: .
j_gene: TRBJ2-3
CDR3nt: TGTGCCAGCAGTTTGTGGAGGGGGAACACAGATACGCAGTATTTT
CDR3aa: CASSLWRGNTDTQYF

v_gene: TRBV5-1
d_gene: .
len: 15
abundance: once
j_gene: TRBJ2-3
CDR3nt: TGCGCCAGCAGCTTCCGGCAGCCTAGCACAGATACGCAGTATTTT
CDR3aa: CASSFRQPSTDTQYF

v_gene: TRBV5-4
d_gene: .
len: 14
abundance: few
j_gene: TRBJ2-7
CDR3nt: TGTGCCAGCAGCTTGGAACTAGGAAGCTACGAGCAGTACTTC
CDR3aa: CASSLELGSYEQYF

v_gene: TRBV10-3
d_gene: .
len: 14
abundance: .
j_gene: TRBJ1-2
CDR3nt: TGTGCCATCAGTGACTATGGGGTGAACTATGGCTACACCTTC
CDR3aa: CAISDYGVNYGYTF

v_gene: TRBV5-1
d_gene: .
len: 14
abundance: few
j_gene: TRBJ1-1
CDR3nt: TGCGCCAGCAGCTTGGCGGGAGCCGGAGATGAAGCTTTCTTT
CDR3aa: CASSLAGAGDEAFF

v_gene: TRBV5-1
d_gene: .
len: 15
abundance: many
j_gene: TRBJ1-1
CDR3nt: TGCGCCAGCAGCTTGGGAATTGTGGGGGGGACTGAAGCTTTCTTT
CDR3aa: CASSLGIVGGTEAFF

v_gene: TRBV9
d_gene: .
len: 15
abundance: .
j_gene: TRBJ2-7
CDR3nt: TGTGCCAGCAGCCCCGACGGGCCCAAGGGCTACGAGCAGTACTTC
CDR3aa: CASSPDGPKGYEQYF

v_gene: TRBV2
d_gene: .
len: 12
abundance: .
j_gene: TRBJ2-5
CDR3nt: TGTGCCAGGAGGGCAGGGGAAGAGACCCAGTACTTC
CDR3aa: CARRAGEETQYF

v_gene: TRBV20-1
d_gene: TRBD1
len: 14
abundance: .
j_gene: TRBJ1-2
CDR3nt: TGCAGTGCTAGAGATGAGGGACAGGGGAATGGCTACACCTTC
CDR3aa: CSARDEGQGNGYTF

v_gene: TRBV24-1
d_gene: .
len: 12
abundance: few
j_gene: TRBJ2-1
CDR3nt: TGTGCCACCAGTGATTTTAGCGCGGAGCAGTTCTTC
CDR3aa: CATSDFSAEQFF

v_gene: TRBV29-1
d_gene: TRBD1
len: 15
abundance: .
j_gene: TRBJ1-1
CDR3nt: TGCAGCGGGGCAGGGGGCTGGGGGATGAACACTGAAGCTTTCTTT
CDR3aa: CSGAGGWGMNTEAFF

v_gene: TRBV6-5
d_gene: TRBD1
len: 16
abundance: few
j_gene: TRBJ2-3
CDR3nt: TGTGCCAGCAGTTACTGGGGGACAGGGGACACAGATACGCAGTATTTT
CDR3aa: CASSYWGTGDTDTQYF